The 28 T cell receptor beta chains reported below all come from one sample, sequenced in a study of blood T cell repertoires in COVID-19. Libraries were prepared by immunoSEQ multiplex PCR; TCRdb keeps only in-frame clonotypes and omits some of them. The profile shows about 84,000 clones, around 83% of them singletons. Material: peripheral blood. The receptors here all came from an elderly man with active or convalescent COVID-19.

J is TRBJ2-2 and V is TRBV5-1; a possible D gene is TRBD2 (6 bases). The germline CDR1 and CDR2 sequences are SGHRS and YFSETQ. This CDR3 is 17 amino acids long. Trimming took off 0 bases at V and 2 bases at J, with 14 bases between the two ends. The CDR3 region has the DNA TGCGCCAGCAGCTTGGACCCCGGAGGGAGAAACACCGGGGAGCTGTTTTTT. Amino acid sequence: CASSLDPGGRNTGELFF.

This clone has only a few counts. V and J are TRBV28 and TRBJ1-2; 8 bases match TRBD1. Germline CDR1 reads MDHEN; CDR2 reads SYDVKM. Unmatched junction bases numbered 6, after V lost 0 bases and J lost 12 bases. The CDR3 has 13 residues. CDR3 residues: CASSLWRQGRHTF. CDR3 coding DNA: TGTGCCAGCAGTTTATGGAGACAGGGGCGCCACACCTTC.

CDR3 region: CASSPFSARDTDTQYF. The CDR3 DNA sequence: TGTGCCAGCTCCCCCTTTTCTGCCAGGGACACAGATACGCAGTATTTT. The chain is built from TRBV18 and TRBJ2-3, with a possible D match to TRBD1 (5 bases). V lost 6 bases, J lost 2 bases, and 18 bases lay in between. The germline CDR1 and CDR2 sequences are KGHSH and LQKENI. There are 16 residues in the CDR3.

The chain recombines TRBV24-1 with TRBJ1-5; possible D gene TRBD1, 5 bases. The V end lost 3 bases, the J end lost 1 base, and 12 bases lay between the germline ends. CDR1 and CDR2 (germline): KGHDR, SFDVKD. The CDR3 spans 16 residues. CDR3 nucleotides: TGTGCCACCAGTGATGGGGGGTTACGGAGCAATCAGCCCCAGCATTTT. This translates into CATSDGGLRSNQPQHF.

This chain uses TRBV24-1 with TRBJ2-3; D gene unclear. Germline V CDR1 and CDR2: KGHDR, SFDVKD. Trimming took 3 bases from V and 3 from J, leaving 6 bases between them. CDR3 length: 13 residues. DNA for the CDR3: TGTGCCACCAGTGATGAGAGGACAGATACGCAGTATTTT. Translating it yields CATSDERTDTQYF.

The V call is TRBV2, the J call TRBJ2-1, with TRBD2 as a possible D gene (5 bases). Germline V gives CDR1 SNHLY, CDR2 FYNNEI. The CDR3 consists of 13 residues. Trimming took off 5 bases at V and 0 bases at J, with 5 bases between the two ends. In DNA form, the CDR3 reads TGTGCCAGCAGTCGGGACTCCTACAATGAGCAGTTCTTC. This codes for CASSRDSYNEQFF.

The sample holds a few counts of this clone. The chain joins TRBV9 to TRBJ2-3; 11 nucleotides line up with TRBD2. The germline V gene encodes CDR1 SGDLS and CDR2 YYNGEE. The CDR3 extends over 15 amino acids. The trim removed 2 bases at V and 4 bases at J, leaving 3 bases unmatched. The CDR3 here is CASSVIAGGADTQYF. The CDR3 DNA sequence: TGTGCCAGCAGCGTGATAGCGGGAGGGGCAGATACGCAGTATTTT.

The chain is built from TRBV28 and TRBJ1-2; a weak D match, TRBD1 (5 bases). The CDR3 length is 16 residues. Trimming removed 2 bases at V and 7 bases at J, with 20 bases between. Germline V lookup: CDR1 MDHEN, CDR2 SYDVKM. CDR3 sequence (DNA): TGTGCCAGCAGTTTACCGGCAGGGCAGATAACAGGTGGCTACACCTTC. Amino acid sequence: CASSLPAGQITGGYTF.

CDR3 DNA: TGCGCCAGCAGTCAATCTGAGGATTATCAGCCCCAGCATTTT. Translation gives CASSQSEDYQPQHF. The chain has TRBV23-1 and TRBJ1-5; D is ambiguous. TRBV23-1 is an ORF; its function is uncertain. V was trimmed by 0 bases and J by 5 bases, leaving 8 bases between them. The CDR3 has 14 amino acids.

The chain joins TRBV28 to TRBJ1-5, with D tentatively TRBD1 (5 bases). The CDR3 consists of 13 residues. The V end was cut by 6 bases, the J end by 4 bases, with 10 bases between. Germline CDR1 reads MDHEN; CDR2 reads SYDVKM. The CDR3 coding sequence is TGTGCCAGCAGAATCACAGGTAATCAGCCCCAGCATTTT. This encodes CASRITGNQPQHF.

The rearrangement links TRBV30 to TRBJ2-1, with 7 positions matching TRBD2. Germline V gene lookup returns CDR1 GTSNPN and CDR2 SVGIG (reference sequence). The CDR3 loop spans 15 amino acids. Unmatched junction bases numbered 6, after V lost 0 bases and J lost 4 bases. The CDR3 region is CAWSVRGRGYNEQFF. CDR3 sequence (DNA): TGTGCCTGGAGTGTACGTGGGAGGGGATACAATGAGCAGTTCTTC. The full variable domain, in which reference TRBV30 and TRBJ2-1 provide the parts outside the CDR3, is SQTIHQWPATLVQPVGSPLSLECTVEGTSNPNLYWYRQAAGRGLQLLFYSVGIGQISSEVPQNLSASRPQDRQFILSSKKLLLSDSGFYLCAWSVRGRGYNEQFFGPGTRLTVL.

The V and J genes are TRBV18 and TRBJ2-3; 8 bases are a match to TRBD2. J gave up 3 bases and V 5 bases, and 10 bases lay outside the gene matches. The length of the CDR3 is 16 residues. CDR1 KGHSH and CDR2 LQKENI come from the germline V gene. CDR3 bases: TGTGCCAGCTCATCGATAGCGGGACAAGGGACAGATACGCAGTATTTT. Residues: CASSSIAGQGTDTQYF.

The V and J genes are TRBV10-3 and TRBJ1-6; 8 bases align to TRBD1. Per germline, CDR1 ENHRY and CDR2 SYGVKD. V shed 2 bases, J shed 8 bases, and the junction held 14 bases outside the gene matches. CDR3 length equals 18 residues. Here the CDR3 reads CAISEGPPDRAPYSPLHF. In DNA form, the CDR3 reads TGTGCCATCAGTGAGGGGCCCCCGGACAGGGCCCCTTATTCACCCCTCCACTTT.

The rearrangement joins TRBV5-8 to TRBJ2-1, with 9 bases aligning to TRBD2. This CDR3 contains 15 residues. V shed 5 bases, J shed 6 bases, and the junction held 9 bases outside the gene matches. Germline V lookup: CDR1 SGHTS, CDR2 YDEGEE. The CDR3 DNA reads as TGTGCCAGCAGACCCCGGGCGGGAGGGCCCAATGAGCAGTTCTTC. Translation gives CASRPRAGGPNEQFF.

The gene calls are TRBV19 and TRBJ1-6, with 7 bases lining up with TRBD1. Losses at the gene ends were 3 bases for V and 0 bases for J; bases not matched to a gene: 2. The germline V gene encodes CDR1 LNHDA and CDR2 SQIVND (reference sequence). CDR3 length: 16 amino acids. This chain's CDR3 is CASSMTGNSYNSPLHF. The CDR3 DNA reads TGTGCCAGTAGTATGACAGGGAACTCCTATAATTCACCCCTCCACTTT.

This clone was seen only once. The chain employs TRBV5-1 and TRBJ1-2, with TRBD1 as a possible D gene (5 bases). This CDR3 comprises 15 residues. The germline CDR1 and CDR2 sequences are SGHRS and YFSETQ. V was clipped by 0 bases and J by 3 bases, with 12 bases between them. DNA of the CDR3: TGCGCCAGCAGCTTGGGTCTCCGGGGGGACTATGGCTACACCTTC. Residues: CASSLGLRGDYGYTF.

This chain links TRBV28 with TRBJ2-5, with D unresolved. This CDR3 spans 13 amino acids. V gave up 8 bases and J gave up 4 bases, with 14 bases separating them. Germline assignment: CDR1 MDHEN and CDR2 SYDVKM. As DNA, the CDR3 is TGTGCCAGCCTCGCACGCGGTCCAGAGACCCAGTACTTC. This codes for CASLARGPETQYF.

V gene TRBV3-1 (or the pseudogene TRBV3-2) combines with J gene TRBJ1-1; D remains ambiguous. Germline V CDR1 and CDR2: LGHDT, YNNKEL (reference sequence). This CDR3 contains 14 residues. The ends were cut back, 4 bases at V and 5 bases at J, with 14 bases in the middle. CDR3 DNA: TGTGCCAGCAGCCTGAATCACGGGTGGACTGAAGCTTTCTTT. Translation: CASSLNHGWTEAFF.

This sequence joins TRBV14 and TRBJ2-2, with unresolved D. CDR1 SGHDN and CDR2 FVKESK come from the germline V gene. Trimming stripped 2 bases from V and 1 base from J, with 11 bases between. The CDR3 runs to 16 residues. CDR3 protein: CASSQQKPGNTGELFF. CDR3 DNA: TGTGCCAGCAGCCAACAAAAACCGGGGAACACCGGGGAGCTGTTTTTT.

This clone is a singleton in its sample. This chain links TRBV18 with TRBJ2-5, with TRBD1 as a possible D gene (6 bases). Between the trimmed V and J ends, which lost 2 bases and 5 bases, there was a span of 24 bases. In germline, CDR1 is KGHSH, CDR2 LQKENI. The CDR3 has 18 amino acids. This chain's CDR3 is CASSPGSGKGVDPETQYF. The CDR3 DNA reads TGTGCCAGCTCACCAGGTTCGGGGAAGGGGGTAGATCCGGAGACCCAGTACTTC.

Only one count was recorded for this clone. The CDR3 nucleotides read TGTGCCAGTATGAAGGCAGGGACTGACTACGAGCAGTACTTC. Its translation: CASMKAGTDYEQYF. The chain carries TRBV19 and TRBJ2-7; D may be TRBD2 (6 bases). Trimming removed 7 bases at V and 3 bases at J, with 16 bases between. The CDR3 loop spans 14 amino acids. Looked up from germline, CDR1 is LNHDA and CDR2 is SQIVND (reference sequence).

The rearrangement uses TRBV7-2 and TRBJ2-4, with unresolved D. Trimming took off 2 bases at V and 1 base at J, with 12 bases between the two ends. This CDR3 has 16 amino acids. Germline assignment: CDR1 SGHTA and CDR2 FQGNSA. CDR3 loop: CASSLTPLRAKNIQYF. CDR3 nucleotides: TGTGCCAGCAGCTTAACCCCCTTACGGGCCAAAAACATTCAGTACTTC.

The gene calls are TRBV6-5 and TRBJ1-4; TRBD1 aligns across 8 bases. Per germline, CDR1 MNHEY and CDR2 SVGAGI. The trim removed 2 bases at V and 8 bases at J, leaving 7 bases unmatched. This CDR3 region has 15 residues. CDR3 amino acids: CASSYRQGLIEKLFF. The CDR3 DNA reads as TGTGCCAGCAGTTACCGACAGGGGTTGATCGAAAAACTGTTTTTT.

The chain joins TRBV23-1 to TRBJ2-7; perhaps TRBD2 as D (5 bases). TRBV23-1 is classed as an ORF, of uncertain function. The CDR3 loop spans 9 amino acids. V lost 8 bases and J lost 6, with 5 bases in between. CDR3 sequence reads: CASGSEQYF. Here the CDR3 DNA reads TGCGCCAGCGGGAGCGAGCAGTACTTC.

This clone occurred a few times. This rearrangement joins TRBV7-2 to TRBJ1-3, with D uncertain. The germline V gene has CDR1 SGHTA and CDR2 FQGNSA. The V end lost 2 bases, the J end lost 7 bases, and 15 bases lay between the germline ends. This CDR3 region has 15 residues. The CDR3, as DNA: TGTGCCAGCAGCTTAAGACTGCCCGCGGGGAACACCATATATTTT. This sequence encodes CASSLRLPAGNTIYF.

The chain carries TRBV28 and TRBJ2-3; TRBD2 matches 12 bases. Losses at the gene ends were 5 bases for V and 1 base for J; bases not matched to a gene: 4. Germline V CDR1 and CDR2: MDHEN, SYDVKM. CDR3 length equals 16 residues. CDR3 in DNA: TGTGCCAGCAGTCCGTCTAGCGGGGGGGGCACAGATACGCAGTATTTT. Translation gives CASSPSSGGGTDTQYF.

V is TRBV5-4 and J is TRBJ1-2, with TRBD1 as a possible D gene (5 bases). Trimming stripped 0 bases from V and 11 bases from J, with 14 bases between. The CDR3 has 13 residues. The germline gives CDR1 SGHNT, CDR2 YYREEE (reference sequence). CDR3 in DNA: TGTGCCAGCAGCTTGGGCAGGGAACGTGAGTACACCTTC. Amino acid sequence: CASSLGREREYTF.

CDR3 coding DNA: TGTGCCAGCAGCCAAGCAGGGGCGGGCACAGATACGCAGTATTTT. Translated, it gives CASSQAGAGTDTQYF. This chain joins TRBV3-1 (or the pseudogene TRBV3-2) and TRBJ2-3, with a weak D call TRBD1 (6 bases). The CDR3 loop spans 15 amino acids. The germline gives CDR1 LGHDT, CDR2 YNNKEL (reference sequence). V was shortened by 1 base and J by 1 base, with 9 bases between the two germline ends.